The rows below give T cell receptor beta chains drawn from one sample of a study of monozygotic twins with inflammatory bowel disease. With the 5' RACE reads reprocessed, TCRdb shows one record per CDR3 protein and no DNA. The sample table includes fewer than 400,000 distinct CDR3 sequences. The material sequenced was blood. The origin of the receptors is a human donor with ulcerative colitis or Crohn's disease, or a healthy co-twin of an affected twin (not recorded which). The CDR3 runs from the conserved cysteine through the conserved F or W. The order of the fields is V gene, J gene, CDR3 protein.

TRBV14	TRBJ1-1	CASSQDTGRVNTEAFF
TRBV10-3	TRBJ1-2	CAIRRSEGQANYGYTF
TRBV20-1	TRBJ1-6	CSASPGTGASYNSPLHF
TRBV5-1	TRBJ2-7	CASKFQGSHEQYF
TRBV28	TRBJ1-5	CASGGAVQPQHF
TRBV6-2/TRBV6-3	TRBJ1-2	CASSYDRSYGYTF
TRBV5-4	TRBJ1-2	CASSLVVTGNYGYTF
TRBV10-2	TRBJ2-3	CASKGVAGVRTDTQYF
TRBV5-1	TRBJ2-1	CASSLEALAGVNEQFF
TRBV25-1	TRBJ2-1	CASSSLVVAYNEQFF
TRBV28	TRBJ2-3	CASKRTGIADTQYF
TRBV7-2	TRBJ1-6	CASSLDFSPLHF
TRBV21-1	TRBJ2-1	CARQPIYNEQFF
TRBV25-1	TRBJ2-7	CATGPWTGIEQYF
TRBV30	TRBJ2-5	CAWSIGQAAQYF
TRBV12-3/TRBV12-4	TRBJ2-3	CASRHRFPTDTQYF
TRBV4-1	TRBJ1-2	CASSQDEGLINYGYTF
TRBV5-1	TRBJ1-2	CASSLTAEYGYTF
TRBV20-1	TRBJ2-1	CSARLFLAGTYNEQFF
TRBV20-1	TRBJ2-3	CSARDAGGPRLDTQYF
TRBV2	TRBJ2-1	CASCVLAGQDNEQFF
TRBV5-5	TRBJ2-7	CASSLLRGRYEQYF